This T cell receptor (beta chain) was captured by sequencing in a study of T-cell reconstitution after alpha-beta-depleted transplantation in children. The library targeted TCRbeta and was prepared with unique molecular identifiers. TCRdb itself ran the PCR reads through MiXCR, one entry per CDR3 protein. The sample lists some 460,000 distinct CDR3 sequences, 15% to 20% seen once, with less than 30% in the top ten. About this clonotype: Its antigen is currently unknown.

V was clipped by 6 bases and J by 1 base; unmatched bases: 5. Germline V gives CDR1 DFQATT, CDR2 SNEGSKA (reference sequence). This CDR3 contains 15 residues. Study-wide results and caveats: The origin of high day-60 TCRbeta diversity in some patients lay in surviving recipient T cells and thymic progenitors. Reportedly, alpha-beta T cells present about two months post-transplant originated from several hundred expanded clones of graft origin.

Sequenced material: PBMCs, mostly from graft donor cells, taken 360 days after TCRalphabeta/CD19-depleted stem cell transplant. This TCR derives from a boy under two years old who had a stem cell transplant for Wiskott-Aldrich syndrome, so the T cells may come from the graft donor. The V call is TRBV20-1, the J call TRBJ2-7, with TRBD2 matching over 14 bases. The CDR3 DNA reads as TGCAGTGCAACGGGACTAGCGGGGGCTTCCTACGAGCAGTACTTC. Protein: CSATGLAGASYEQYF.